Each of the 8 T cell receptor beta chains below was sequenced from the same sample in a study of shared clonotypes between healthy human individuals. Repertoires were generated with immunoSEQ multiplex PCR, while TCRdb's copy carries only in-frame clones and drops some. The top ten hold roughly 0.39% of the sample, which has 2,500,000 or so clones, over 85% seen once. The sequencing input was naive CD4+ T cells from PBMCs. Subset indicated: CD45RA+ positively selected. These receptors came from a man between 18 and 35 years old in good health. Some clones in this sample may be carry-over from other donors' samples.

The rearrangement links TRBV21-1 to TRBJ2-7; TRBD2, as called in the table, went unchecked against the DNA. TRBV21-1 is annotated as a pseudogene. This CDR3 is 15 amino acids long. CDR3 DNA: TGTGCCAGCAGCAATCGTAGCGGGGGGGACTACGAGCAGTACTTC. Translating gives CASSNRSGGDYEQYF.

The chain has TRBV9 and TRBJ2-7, with a weak D call TRBD2 (6 bases). Germline CDR1 SGDLS, CDR2 YYNGEE. The CDR3 contains 15 residues. Trimming removed 4 bases from V and 6 bases from J, with 20 bases in between. This chain's CDR3 is CASSLRPQGSGEQYF. CDR3 nucleotides: TGTGCCAGCAGCCTGAGGCCCCAGGGTAGCGGCGAGCAGTACTTC. The variable domain in full, completed from reference TRBV9 and TRBJ2-7, reads DSGVTQTPKHLITATGQRVTLRCSPRSGDLSVYWYQQSLDQGLQFLIQYYNGEERAKGNILERFSAQQFPDLHSELNLSSLELGDSALYFCASSLRPQGSGEQYFGPGTRLTVT.

The genes are TRBV6-5 and TRBJ1-1; 12 bases line up with TRBD1. Trimming cost V 4 bases and J 4 bases; bases outside gene matches: 4. Germline-derived CDR1 and CDR2 are MNHEY and SVGAGI. This CDR3 spans 15 amino acids. The CDR3 reads CASSSGQGAVTEAFF. For the CDR3, the DNA is TGTGCCAGCAGTTCGGGACAGGGGGCTGTCACTGAAGCTTTCTTT.

CDR3 loop: CASSFPLAGGGNEQFF. CDR3 in DNA: TGCGCCAGCAGCTTTCCCCTAGCGGGAGGAGGGAATGAGCAGTTCTTC. The J gene is TRBJ2-1, the V gene TRBV5-1; 11 bases align to TRBD2. After removal of 2 bases from V and 7 bases from J, the junction contained 8 bases not matched to a gene. CDR3 length: 16 amino acids. Germline V CDR1 and CDR2: SGHRS, YFSETQ.

The chain couples TRBV28 to TRBJ1-1; D is unresolved. Trimming removed 4 bases at V and 11 bases at J, with 14 bases between. CDR1 and CDR2 (germline): MDHEN, SYDVKM. The CDR3 spans 12 residues. Written as DNA, the CDR3 is TGTGCCAGCAGTTACTACCCCTTCGGGGCTTTCTTT. Encoded protein: CASSYYPFGAFF.

The chain links TRBV5-4 to TRBJ1-1; D is uncertain. The V gene's germline CDR1 is SGHNT and CDR2 YYREEE (reference sequence). There are 15 residues in the CDR3. Trimming pared 4 bases from V and 4 bases from J, leaving 17 bases between. The CDR3 loop reads CASSPSLAPATEAFF. The CDR3 DNA reads TGTGCCAGCAGCCCTTCGCTGGCTCCTGCCACTGAAGCTTTCTTT.

The gene calls are TRBV9 and TRBJ2-3; D might be TRBD1 (6 bases). Deletions cut 3 bases from V and 4 bases from J, with 15 bases between. The CDR3 is made up of 15 amino acids. The germline V gene encodes CDR1 SGDLS and CDR2 YYNGEE. The CDR3 sequence is CASSALTGRADTQYF. In DNA, the CDR3 is TGTGCCAGCAGCGCGCTGACAGGAAGAGCAGATACGCAGTATTTT.

The V and J genes are TRBV6-5 and TRBJ2-6; D is possibly TRBD1 (6 bases). The CDR3 covers 15 residues. V gave up 5 bases and J gave up 3 bases, with 11 bases separating them. Per the germline V gene, CDR1 is MNHEY and CDR2 is SVGAGI. CDR3 loop: CASSAGVGGANVLTF. The CDR3 bases are TGTGCCAGCAGTGCAGGGGTTGGTGGGGCCAACGTCCTGACTTTC.